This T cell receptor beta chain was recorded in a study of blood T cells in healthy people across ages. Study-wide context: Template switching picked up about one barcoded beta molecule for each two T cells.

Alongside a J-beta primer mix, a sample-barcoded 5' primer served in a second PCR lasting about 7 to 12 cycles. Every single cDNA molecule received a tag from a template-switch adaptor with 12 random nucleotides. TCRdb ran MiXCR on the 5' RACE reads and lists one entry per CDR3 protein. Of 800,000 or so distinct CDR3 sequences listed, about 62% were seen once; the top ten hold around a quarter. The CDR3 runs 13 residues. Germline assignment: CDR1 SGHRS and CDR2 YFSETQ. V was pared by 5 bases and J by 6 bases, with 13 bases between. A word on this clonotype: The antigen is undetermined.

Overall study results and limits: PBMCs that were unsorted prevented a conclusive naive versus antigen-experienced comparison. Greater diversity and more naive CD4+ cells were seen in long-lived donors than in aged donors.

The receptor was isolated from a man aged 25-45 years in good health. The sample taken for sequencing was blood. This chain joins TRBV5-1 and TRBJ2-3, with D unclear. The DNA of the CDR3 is TGCGCCAGCAGTCCAAGGACCATGGATACGCAGTATTTT. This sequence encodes CASSPRTMDTQYF.